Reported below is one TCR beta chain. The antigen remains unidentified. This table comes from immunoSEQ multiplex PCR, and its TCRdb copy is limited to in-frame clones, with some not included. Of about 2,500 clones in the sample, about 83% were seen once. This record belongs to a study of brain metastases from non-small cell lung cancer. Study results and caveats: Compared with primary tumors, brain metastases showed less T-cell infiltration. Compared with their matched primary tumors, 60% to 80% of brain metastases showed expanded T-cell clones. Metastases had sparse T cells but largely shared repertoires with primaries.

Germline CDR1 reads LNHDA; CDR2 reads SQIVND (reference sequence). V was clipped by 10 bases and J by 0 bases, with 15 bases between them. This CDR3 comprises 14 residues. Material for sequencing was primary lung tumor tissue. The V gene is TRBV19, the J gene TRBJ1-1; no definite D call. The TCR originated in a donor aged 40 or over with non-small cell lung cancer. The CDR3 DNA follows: TGTGCCACTGTTGATAGAATCATGAACACTGAAGCTTTCTTT. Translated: CATVDRIMNTEAFF.